Shown below are 26 T cell receptor beta chains from a single sample sequenced in a study of cytomegalovirus exposure and HLA in healthy donors. The PCR had 60 Vbeta and 13 Jbeta primers. Sequencing used immunoSEQ multiplex PCR; TCRdb keeps in-frame clones, though not all of them. The top ten hold about 3% of the sample, which has 95,000 to 130,000 clones, roughly a tenth seen once. Sequenced sample: PBMCs. The receptors come from a man aged 30 to 39 in good health and CMV-seronegative.

This chain uses TRBV4-1 with TRBJ1-2; TRBD1 agrees at 10 bases. This CDR3 contains 19 residues. Trimming removed 4 bases from V and 7 bases from J; junction bases left unmatched: 21. CDR1 is MGHRA, CDR2 YSYEKL, per germline. The CDR3, as DNA: TGCGCCAGCAGCCCCCGAGACACACCGGGACAGGGGACCTTAAGTGGCTACACCTTC. This translates into CASSPRDTPGQGTLSGYTF.

V and J are TRBV19 and TRBJ2-7; D not certain. Between the trimmed V and J ends, which lost 6 bases and 3 bases, there was a span of 6 bases. Looked up from germline, CDR1 is LNHDA and CDR2 is SQIVND (reference sequence). The CDR3 spans 11 residues. The CDR3 protein is CASRGIYEQYF. CDR3 coding DNA: TGTGCCAGTAGGGGCATCTACGAGCAGTACTTC.

Regarding this clone: The final CDR3 position lacks the conserved phenylalanine or tryptophan, pointing to a likely read error. The DNA is left out, because the CDR3 cannot be placed on it with certainty; the CDR3 is given as TCRdb lists it. The V gene is TRBV6-1, the J gene TRBJ2-3; the table names TRBD2, a call not compared with the DNA. Germline V gene lookup returns CDR1 MNHNS and CDR2 SASEGT. The CDR3 region is 15 residues in length, termini included. The CDR3 sequence: CASSELAGGTDTKYL.

The chain uses TRBV6-5 and TRBJ2-7; 8 nucleotides align to TRBD2. Per the germline V gene, CDR1 is MNHEY and CDR2 is SVGAGI. V was clipped by 10 bases and J by 2 bases; unmatched bases: 10. CDR3 size: 14 residues. The CDR3 here is CATTRGGLAYEQYF. Written as DNA, the CDR3 is TGTGCCACCACTCGGGGGGGGTTAGCCTACGAGCAGTACTTC.

With regard to this clone: This may be a read error: a much more frequent sequence differs by one nucleotide. This chain connects TRBV5-1 to TRBJ2-3; 10 nucleotides align to TRBD1. This CDR3 has 14 amino acids. Germline trimming cut 5 bases from V and 2 bases from J; bases unmatched to any gene: 2. Germline V CDR1 and CDR2: SGHRS, YFSETQ. CDR3 sequence: CASSGTGVTDTQYF. CDR3 nucleotide sequence: TGCGCCAGCAGTGGGACAGGGGTCACAGATACGCAGTATTTT.

The table lists this clone with a few counts. The chain recombines TRBV7-2 with TRBJ2-7, with 9 positions matching TRBD1. CDR3 size: 15 residues. Germline trimming cut 1 base from V and 3 bases from J; bases unmatched to any gene: 4. Germline CDR1 SGHTA, CDR2 FQGNSA. The CDR3 nucleotides are TGTGCCAGCAGCTTAGAAGTGACAGGGGGCTACGAGCAGTACTTC. Translation: CASSLEVTGGYEQYF.

This clone was counted only a few times. The chain carries TRBV30 and TRBJ1-5; D is possibly TRBD1 (6 bases). Germline V gene lookup returns CDR1 GTSNPN and CDR2 SVGIG (reference sequence). V lost 0 bases and J 4 bases, leaving 16 bases between the germline ends. The CDR3 is 16 residues long. The CDR3 DNA follows: TGTGCCTGGAGTGTTCGGGGGAGGGGGTTAAATCAGCCCCAGCATTTT. Protein: CAWSVRGRGLNQPQHF.

This clone was observed a handful of times. The gene calls are TRBV28 and TRBJ2-7; 13 bases fit TRBD2. Per germline, CDR1 MDHEN and CDR2 SYDVKM. V gave up 11 bases and J gave up 5 bases; unmatched junction bases: 9. The CDR3 totals 14 residues. The CDR3 region is CAGRTSGSSDEQYF. The CDR3 bases are TGTGCCGGCCGGACTAGCGGGAGTTCGGACGAGCAGTACTTC.

This clone was seen a few times. V gene TRBV2 combines with J gene TRBJ1-2; 7 bases are a match to TRBD1. Unmatched junction bases numbered 17, after V lost 3 bases and J lost 7 bases. There are 17 residues in the CDR3. The V gene's germline CDR1 is SNHLY and CDR2 FYNNEI. CDR3 sequence: CASSEGTRGPLLGGYTF. CDR3 in DNA: TGTGCCAGCAGTGAGGGGACGAGGGGGCCCCTACTGGGTGGCTACACCTTC. The whole variable domain, filled in from reference TRBV2 and TRBJ1-2, reads EPEVTQTPSHQVTQMGQEVILRCVPISNHLYFYWYRQILGQKVEFLVSFYNNEISEKSEIFDDQFSVERPDGSNFTLKIRSTKLEDSAMYFCASSEGTRGPLLGGYTFGSGTRLTVV.

A remark on this clone: Relative to the germline gene, one junction end is altered; a read error may explain this. Other DNA sequences of this sample code for an identical CDR3. The chain is built from TRBV6-5 and TRBJ2-5; the match to TRBD1 covers 12 bases. This CDR3 spans 16 amino acids. Germline V gene data show CDR1 as MNHEY and CDR2 as SVGAGI. Here the CDR3 reads CASSLGTGGNQETQYF. The CDR3 DNA sequence: TGTGCAAGCAGTTTGGGGACAGGGGGCAATCAAGAGACCCAGTACTTC.

The V gene is TRBV6-1, the J gene TRBJ1-2; D is unclear. With 3 bases removed from V and 4 bases from J, the gap between germline ends came to 6 bases. Per germline, CDR1 MNHNS and CDR2 SASEGT. The CDR3 consists of 12 residues. The CDR3 protein is CASSEEGYGYTF. In DNA, the CDR3 is TGTGCCAGCAGTGAGGAGGGCTATGGCTACACCTTC.

This clone has a handful of counts. The chain recombines TRBV7-2 with TRBJ1-1; a weak D match, TRBD1 (6 bases). V was trimmed by 6 bases and J by 5 bases, leaving 19 bases between them. The CDR3 is 15 residues long. The germline gives CDR1 SGHTA, CDR2 FQGNSA. Here the CDR3 DNA reads TGTGCCAGCAGATCCCCCTACAGGGTTGGGACTGAAGCTTTCTTT. As protein: CASRSPYRVGTEAFF.

The chain employs TRBV9 and TRBJ1-6; the D gene is possibly TRBD1 (5 bases). The V end was cut by 0 bases, the J end by 10 bases, with 20 bases between. CDR3 size: 17 residues. Germline CDR1 SGDLS, CDR2 YYNGEE. The CDR3 DNA reads TGTGCCAGCAGCGTAGGCTTGGGGGGTAGAGGGTGGTCACCCCTCCACTTT. The encoded protein is CASSVGLGGRGWSPLHF.

The chain couples TRBV15 to TRBJ2-3; 15 bases agree with TRBD2. V lost 5 bases, J lost 0 bases, and 9 bases stayed unmatched. The germline V gene encodes CDR1 LNHNV and CDR2 YYDKDF (reference sequence). The CDR3 contains 19 residues. CDR3 loop: CATSPRTSGGALSTDTQYF. DNA of the CDR3: TGTGCCACCAGCCCCCGGACTAGCGGGGGGGCCCTTAGCACAGATACGCAGTATTTT.

This clone came up many times. The chain carries TRBV9 and TRBJ2-2; D is unclear. The ends were cut back, 3 bases at V and 3 bases at J, with 3 bases in the middle. Germline V lookup: CDR1 SGDLS, CDR2 YYNGEE. The CDR3 has 12 residues. CDR3 protein: CASSADTGELFF. DNA of the CDR3: TGTGCCAGCAGCGCCGACACCGGGGAGCTGTTTTTT.

This chain connects TRBV27 to TRBJ1-2, with D perhaps TRBD1 (6 bases). Trimming left V 0 bases short and J 4 bases short, with 21 bases between. In germline, CDR1 is MNHEY, CDR2 SMNVEV (reference sequence). CDR3 length: 18 amino acids. CDR3 sequence: CASSLSWGQGESGYGYTF. The CDR3 nucleotides read TGTGCCAGCAGTTTATCGTGGGGGCAGGGAGAGTCGGGCTATGGCTACACCTTC.

V gene TRBV25-1 combines with J gene TRBJ2-7; TRBD1 is a possible D gene (5 bases). V lost 1 base and J 6 bases, leaving 13 bases between the germline ends. CDR3 size: 14 residues. Germline V gene sequence: CDR1 MGHDK, CDR2 SYGVNS. CDR3 bases: TGTGCCAGCAGTGAATCTGGCAGGGAAGGCGAGCAGTACTTC. This translates into CASSESGREGEQYF.

The chain links TRBV5-6 to TRBJ1-1; 12 nucleotides match TRBD1. Per germline, CDR1 SGHDT and CDR2 YYEEEE. This CDR3 is built from 17 residues. The V gene end was trimmed by 2 bases and the J gene end by 0 bases; junction bases not matched to a gene: 5. CDR3 nucleotide sequence: TGTGCCAGCAGCTTAATCCGGGACAGGGGGCTGAACACTGAAGCTTTCTTT. It is translated as CASSLIRDRGLNTEAFF.

The gene calls are TRBV29-1 and TRBJ1-1, with D perhaps matching TRBD1 (6 bases). Germline V gives CDR1 SQVTM, CDR2 ANQGSEA. The CDR3 runs to 14 residues. Deletions cut 1 base from V and 1 base from J, with 10 bases between. The CDR3 spells CSVEAWTENTEAFF. The CDR3 DNA is TGCAGCGTTGAAGCCTGGACAGAGAACACTGAAGCTTTCTTT.

The CDR3 bases are TGCGCCAGCAGTGAGCCCGGACAGGGCTACAATGAGCAGTTCTTC. It specifies CASSEPGQGYNEQFF. This chain joins TRBV10-1 and TRBJ2-1, with 8 bases aligning to TRBD1. This CDR3 has 15 amino acids. V lost 2 bases and J lost 3; bases outside the gene matches: 3. In germline, CDR1 is WNHNN, CDR2 SYGVQD (reference sequence).

The chain carries TRBV5-1 and TRBJ1-2; 7 nucleotides agree with TRBD1. This CDR3 has 15 residues. Germline loops: CDR1 SGHRS, CDR2 YFSETQ. V shed 4 bases and J 2 bases; nucleotides not matched to a gene: 8. DNA of the CDR3: TGCGCCAGCAGCACCGGTGGACAGGAGAACTATGGCTACACCTTC. This codes for CASSTGGQENYGYTF.

J is TRBJ2-2 and V is TRBV6-1, with 8 bases aligning to TRBD1. The length of the CDR3 is 15 residues. CDR1 is MNHNS and CDR2 is SASEGT in the germline V gene. The junction had 5 bases not matched to a gene; V was cut back by 6 bases and J by 2 bases. CDR3 bases: TGTGCCAGCAGAACGACAGGGGTAAACACCGGGGAGCTGTTTTTT. It yields the protein CASRTTGVNTGELFF.

This clone showed up just a few times. The V call is TRBV4-1, the J call TRBJ1-1; D unresolved. The CDR3 contains 14 residues. Trimming removed 2 bases from V and 4 bases from J, with 11 bases in between. Germline lookup yields CDR1 MGHRA and CDR2 YSYEKL. CDR3 in DNA: TGCGCCAGCAGCCAAAGGGAGGGTGGCACTGAAGCTTTCTTT. Protein product: CASSQREGGTEAFF.

The chain carries TRBV7-3 and TRBJ1-1; 8 bases line up with TRBD1. Germline V gene sequence: CDR1 SGHTA, CDR2 FQGTGA. This CDR3 has 14 residues. V lost 3 bases, J lost 5 bases, and 5 bases stayed unmatched. CDR3 coding DNA: TGTGCCAGCAGCTTGACAGGGGTTAGGACTGAAGCTTTCTTT. Its translation is CASSLTGVRTEAFF.

The rearrangement uses TRBV5-1 and TRBJ2-2; maybe TRBD1 (6 bases). V shed 4 bases and J shed 1 base, with 11 bases lying between them. Germline V CDR1 and CDR2: SGHRS, YFSETQ. This CDR3 has 15 amino acids. The CDR3, as DNA: TGCGCCAGCAGCGGGCAGGGGTTGAACACCGGGGAGCTGTTTTTT. It specifies CASSGQGLNTGELFF.

This clone has a handful of counts. The chain carries TRBV18 and TRBJ2-3; no definite D call. The CDR3 length is 15 residues. V was trimmed by 3 bases and J by 1 base, leaving 11 bases between them. Germline V gene sequence: CDR1 KGHSH, CDR2 LQKENI. CDR3: CASSPLNLGTDTQYF. CDR3 sequence (DNA): TGTGCCAGCTCACCTCTAAACCTCGGCACAGATACGCAGTATTTT.